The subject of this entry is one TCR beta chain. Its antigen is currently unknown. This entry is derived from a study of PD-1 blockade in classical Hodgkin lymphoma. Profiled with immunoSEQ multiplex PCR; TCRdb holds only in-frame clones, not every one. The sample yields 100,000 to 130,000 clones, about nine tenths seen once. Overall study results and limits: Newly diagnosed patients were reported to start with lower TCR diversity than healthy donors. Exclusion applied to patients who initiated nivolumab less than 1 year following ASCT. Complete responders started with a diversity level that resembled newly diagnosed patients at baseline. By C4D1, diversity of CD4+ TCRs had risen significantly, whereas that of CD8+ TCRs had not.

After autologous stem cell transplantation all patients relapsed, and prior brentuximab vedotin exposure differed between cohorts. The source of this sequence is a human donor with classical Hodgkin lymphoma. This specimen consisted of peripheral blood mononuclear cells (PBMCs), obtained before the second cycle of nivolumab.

CDR3 amino acids: CASTQPNRSNQPQHF. As DNA, the CDR3 is TGTGCCAGTACCCAACCCAATCGGAGCAATCAGCCCCAGCATTTT. The genes are TRBV19 and TRBJ1-5; D is undetermined. The CDR3 sequence is 15 residues long. CDR1 and CDR2 from the germline V gene are LNHDA and SQIVND (reference sequence). The V end lost 7 bases, the J end lost 1 base, and 14 bases lay between the germline ends.